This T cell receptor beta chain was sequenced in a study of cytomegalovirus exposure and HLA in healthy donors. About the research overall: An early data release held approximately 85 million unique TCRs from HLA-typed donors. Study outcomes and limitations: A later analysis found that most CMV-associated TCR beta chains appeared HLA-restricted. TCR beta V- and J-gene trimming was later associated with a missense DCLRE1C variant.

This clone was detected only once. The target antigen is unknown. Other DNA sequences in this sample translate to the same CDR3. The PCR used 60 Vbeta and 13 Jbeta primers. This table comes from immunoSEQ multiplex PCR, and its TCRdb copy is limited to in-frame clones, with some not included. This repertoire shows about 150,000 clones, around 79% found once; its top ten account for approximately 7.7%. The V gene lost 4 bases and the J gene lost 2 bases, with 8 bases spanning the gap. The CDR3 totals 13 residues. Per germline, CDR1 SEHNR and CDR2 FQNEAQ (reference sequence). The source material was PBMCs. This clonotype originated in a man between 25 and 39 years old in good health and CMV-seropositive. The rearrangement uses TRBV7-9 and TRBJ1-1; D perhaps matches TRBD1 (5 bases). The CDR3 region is CASSSQGNTEAFF. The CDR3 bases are TGTGCCAGCAGCTCCCAGGGAAACACTGAAGCTTTCTTT.